The clone carrying this T cell receptor (beta chain) was seen many times. Its target is unknown. The data were taken from a study of blood T cells in healthy people across ages. Study details: Through template switching, about one barcoded beta molecule was captured per two T cells, as measured in model experiments.

Study results and limitations: TCR beta diversity, measured per million T cells, fell in a roughly linear way with age. Unsorted PBMC input precluded a conclusive naive versus antigen-experienced comparison. CMV infection status of these donors was not known.

Through a sample-barcoded 5' primer and a J-beta primer mix, a second PCR was run for about 6 to 11 cycles. TCRdb itself ran the 5' RACE reads through MiXCR, one entry per CDR3 protein. The sample holds about 1.5 million distinct CDR3 sequences, approximately 39% seen once. V lost 7 bases, J lost 2 bases, and 14 bases lay in between. CDR1 SNHLY and CDR2 FYNNEI come from the germline V gene. This CDR3 spans 14 amino acids. The source of this sequence is a young woman in good health. The chain combines TRBV2 with TRBJ2-5; D possibly corresponds to TRBD1 (5 bases). Sequencing was done on a sample of blood. CDR3 amino acids: CASNADTVQETQYF. The CDR3 bases are TGTGCCAGCAATGCGGACACGGTGCAAGAGACCCAGTACTTC.